A selection of T cell receptor beta chains follows, all from one sample in a study of CDR3 diversity in severe acne. TCRdb ran MiXCR on the PCR reads and lists one entry per CDR3 protein. The table records about 84,000 distinct CDR3 sequences, approximately 51% of them present only once. Source material: blood. The receptor set was obtained from a male donor in good health, without acne. The CDR3 runs from the conserved cysteine through the conserved F or W. The D gene is left open where the match is weak. Clone size is given for some rows only: seen once, a few or many times, or a class if the clone is expanded.

j_call	v_call	d_call	clone_size	cdr3_aa	cdr3_nt
TRBJ2-2	TRBV9	TRBD2	many	CASTPGLAESNTGELFF	TGTGCCAGCACCCCGGGACTAGCAGAGTCGAACACCGGGGAGCTGTTTTTT
TRBJ2-7	TRBV19	NA	few	CASRDRAYEQYF	TGTGCCAGTAGGGATCGGGCCTACGAGCAGTACTTC
TRBJ1-2	TRBV29-1	NA	many	CSVARLSLDGYTF	TGCAGCGTTGCAAGACTATCTCTCGACGGCTACACCTTC
TRBJ2-3	TRBV6-6	NA	NA	CASASQDTQYF	TGTGCCAGCGCATCTCAGGATACGCAGTATTTT
TRBJ1-2	TRBV29-1	TRBD1	few	CSVSGTVVSAKGYTF	TGCAGCGTCTCCGGGACAGTAGTATCGGCGAAGGGCTACACCTTC
TRBJ1-1	TRBV5-1	NA	many	CASSLIDMNTEAFF	TGCGCCAGCAGCTTGATAGACATGAACACTGAAGCTTTCTTT
TRBJ2-1	TRBV20-1	TRBD2	many	CSARDTGLAGALPYNEQFF	TGCAGTGCTAGAGATACCGGACTAGCGGGGGCCCTCCCGTACAATGAGCAGTTCTTC
TRBJ1-6	TRBV2	NA	NA	CASSFPNSPLHF	TGTGCCAGCAGTTTTCCGAATTCACCCCTCCACTTT
TRBJ2-3	TRBV7-6	TRBD1	NA	CASTSQGAWTDTQYF	TGTGCCAGCACCTCCCAGGGGGCTTGGACAGATACGCAGTATTTT
TRBJ2-7	TRBV13	TRBD1	few	CASSRDRGPYYEQYF	TGTGCCAGCTCACGGGACAGGGGGCCCTACTACGAGCAGTACTTC
TRBJ2-2	TRBV6-5	TRBD1	NA	CASGDRTGKLFF	TGTGCCAGCGGGGACAGAACCGGGAAGCTGTTTTTT